What follows are 9 T cell receptor beta chains derived from one specimen sequenced in a study of T cell changes during pregnancy in multiple sclerosis. TCRdb's table, derived via immunoSEQ multiplex PCR, lists solely in-frame clones and lacks some. The sample carries tens of thousands of clones, around 84% recorded once. Sequencing was performed on CD4+ T cells from peripheral blood mononuclear cells, taken in the second trimester of pregnancy. The source is a female donor in good health, enrolled as a control in a pregnancy study.

The chain couples TRBV7-2 to TRBJ1-6; the match to TRBD1 covers 8 bases. CDR3 size: 17 residues. J was trimmed by 7 bases and V by 5 bases; bases with no gene match: 13. Germline V gives CDR1 SGHTA, CDR2 FQGNSA. The CDR3 protein is CASSTRTGPGVNSPLHF. The CDR3 DNA is TGTGCCAGCAGCACTCGGACAGGGCCGGGGGTAAATTCACCCCTCCACTTT. Drawing the rest from reference TRBV7-2 and TRBJ1-6, the complete variable domain is GAGVSQSPSNKVTEKGKDVELRCDPISGHTALYWYRQSLGQGLEFLIYFQGNSAPDKSGLPSDRFSAERTGGSVSTLTIQRTQQEDSAVYLCASSTRTGPGVNSPLHFGNGTRLTVT.

V and J are TRBV25-1 and TRBJ2-2, with 7 bases identical to TRBD2. This CDR3 region has 15 residues. Germline V lookup: CDR1 MGHDK, CDR2 SYGVNS. Trimming removed 4 bases from V and 8 bases from J; junction bases left unmatched: 10. Here the CDR3 DNA reads TGTGCCAGCAGTGTAGCGGGTCGACCGTCGGGGGAGCTGTTTTTT. Protein: CASSVAGRPSGELFF.

The chain uses TRBV9 and TRBJ2-1; 9 bases are a match to TRBD1. This CDR3 has 16 residues. Germline V gives CDR1 SGDLS, CDR2 YYNGEE. Germline trimming cut 3 bases from V and 0 bases from J; bases unmatched to any gene: 4. CDR3 in amino acids: CASSALTGGSYNEQFF. The CDR3 coding sequence is TGTGCCAGCAGCGCCCTGACAGGGGGCTCCTACAATGAGCAGTTCTTC.

The chain couples TRBV6-1 to TRBJ2-5; tentatively, D is TRBD2 (5 bases). This CDR3 is built from 17 residues. Germline loops: CDR1 MNHNS, CDR2 SASEGT. V was pared by 1 base and J by 1 base, with 16 bases between. DNA for the CDR3: TGTGCCAGCAGTGAAGAAATGAGGCGGGCACGCCAAGAGACCCAGTACTTC. This translates into CASSEEMRRARQETQYF.

This chain connects TRBV4-3 to TRBJ2-7; 7 bases are a match to TRBD1. Per germline, CDR1 LGHNA and CDR2 YSLEER. V shed 3 bases, J shed 8 bases, and the junction held 13 bases outside the gene matches. The CDR3 runs 15 residues. The CDR3 DNA reads TGCGCCAGCAGCCAGGGTTCGACAGGGAGTGTCCAGCAGTACTTC. This codes for CASSQGSTGSVQQYF.

The rearrangement links TRBV5-1 to TRBJ2-1; perhaps TRBD2 as D (5 bases). V shed 0 bases and J shed 0 bases, with 7 bases lying between them. The length of the CDR3 is 15 residues. Germline CDR1 SGHRS, CDR2 YFSETQ. As DNA, the CDR3 is TGCGCCAGCAGCTTGGCCGAGGGCTCCTACAATGAGCAGTTCTTC. This gives the protein CASSLAEGSYNEQFF.

This rearrangement joins TRBV6-1 to TRBJ1-1, with 8 bases that match TRBD1. Trimming cost V 1 base and J 10 bases; bases outside gene matches: 11. This CDR3 region has 15 residues. Germline values: CDR1 MNHNS, CDR2 SASEGT. DNA for the CDR3: TGTGCCAGCAGTGAAGTTTTGTCAGGGGGCTCCCGAGCTTTCTTT. Translating gives CASSEVLSGGSRAFF.

V gene TRBV12-5 combines with J gene TRBJ2-7; D is undetermined. This CDR3 has 16 residues. V lost 1 base to trimming and J lost 2 bases, with 15 bases between them. Germline CDR1 LGHNT, CDR2 FRNRAP. CDR3 sequence (DNA): TGTGCTAGTGGTTTGGATGGTCTCCTACGCCCCTACGAGCAGTACTTC. This gives the protein CASGLDGLLRPYEQYF.

This clone was picked up one time. The chain links TRBV6-1 to TRBJ2-3; the match to TRBD2 covers 12 bases. This CDR3 region has 15 residues. V lost 5 bases and J lost 3; bases outside the gene matches: 3. Germline lookup yields CDR1 MNHNS and CDR2 SASEGT. CDR3 nucleotide sequence: TGTGCCAGCAGTTCACTAGCGGGAGGTACAGATACGCAGTATTTT. Translating gives CASSSLAGGTDTQYF.